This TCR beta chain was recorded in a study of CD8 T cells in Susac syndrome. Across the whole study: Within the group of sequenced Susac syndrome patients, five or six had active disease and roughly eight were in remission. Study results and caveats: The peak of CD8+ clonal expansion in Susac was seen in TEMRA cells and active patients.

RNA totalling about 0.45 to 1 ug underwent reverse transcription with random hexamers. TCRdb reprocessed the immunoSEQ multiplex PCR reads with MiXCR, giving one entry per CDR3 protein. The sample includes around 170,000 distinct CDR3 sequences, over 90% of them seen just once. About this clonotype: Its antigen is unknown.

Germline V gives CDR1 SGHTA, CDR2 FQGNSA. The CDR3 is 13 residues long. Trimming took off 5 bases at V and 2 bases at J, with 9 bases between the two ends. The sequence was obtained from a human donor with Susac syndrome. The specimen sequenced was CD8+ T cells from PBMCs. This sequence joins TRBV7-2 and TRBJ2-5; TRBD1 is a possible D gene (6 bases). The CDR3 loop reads CASSPDRQETQYF. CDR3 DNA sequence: TGTGCCAGCAGCCCCGACAGGCAAGAGACCCAGTACTTC.